This TCR beta chain was sequenced during a study of blood T cell repertoires in COVID-19. About the study: Acute and convalescent COVID-19 samples came from the United States, Italy and Spain.

As originally analysed: Estimated nucleated cell counts came from reference gene primer amplification. Method: immunoSEQ multiplex PCR; TCRdb's copy keeps in-frame clones and lacks some. V and J calls and clone size are as listed in that table; D and trimming were resolved from the DNA. The sample lists roughly 400,000 clones, roughly 90% occurring once. Unmatched junction bases numbered 11, after V lost 5 bases and J lost 11 bases. Germline lookup yields CDR1 SEHNR and CDR2 FQNEAQ (reference sequence). The CDR3 has 14 amino acids. The specimen sequenced was PBMCs or T cells enriched from blood (not recorded which). The receptor comes from a woman aged 40 to 55 who had been exposed to COVID-19. The chain is built from TRBV7-9 and TRBJ1-4, with 7 nucleotides matching TRBD1. The CDR3 DNA reads as TGTGCCAGCAGCCCGCGGGACAGTAGGCCCAAACTGTTTTTT. It codes for CASSPRDSRPKLFF.